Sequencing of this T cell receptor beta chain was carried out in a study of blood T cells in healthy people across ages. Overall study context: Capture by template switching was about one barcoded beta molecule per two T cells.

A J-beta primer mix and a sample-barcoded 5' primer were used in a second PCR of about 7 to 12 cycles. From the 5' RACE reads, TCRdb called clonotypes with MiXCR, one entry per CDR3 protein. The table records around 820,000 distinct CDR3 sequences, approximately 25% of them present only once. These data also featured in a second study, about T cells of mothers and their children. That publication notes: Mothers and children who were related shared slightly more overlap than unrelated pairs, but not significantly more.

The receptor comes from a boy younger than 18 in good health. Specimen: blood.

CDR3 DNA: TGTGCCATCAGTGAAGGGCAGGGGTCGAATCAGCCCCAGCATTTT. This encodes CAISEGQGSNQPQHF. This chain connects TRBV10-3 to TRBJ1-5; possibly TRBD1 for D (6 bases). V lost 3 bases and J lost 4, with 13 bases in between. Per the germline V gene, CDR1 is ENHRY and CDR2 is SYGVKD. CDR3 length equals 15 residues.